This T cell receptor (beta chain) was found in a study of T-cell memory formation after mild COVID-19. Constant-segment primers and 5'RACE yielded cDNA libraries for TCR alpha and TCR beta, each carrying sample barcodes and UMIs. TCRdb redid the calling of the 5' RACE reads with MiXCR, one entry per CDR3 protein. The sample has about 320,000 distinct CDR3 sequences, around an eighth seen once. This clonotype has more than one count but fewer than ten. What it binds is not known. Germline V lookup: CDR1 MNHEY, CDR2 SMNVEV (reference sequence). V was pared by 9 bases and J by 5 bases, with 17 bases between. The CDR3 totals 14 residues. Overall study findings and caveats: Contracting CD4+ clones sat mainly in CM and EM; CD8+ in EMRA. Pre-infection memory held some responding clones, suggesting pre-existing cross-reactive T cells responded.

The receptor comes from a man aged 18-30 years who had mild COVID-19 (a few samples of this study predate the infection). Cell type and time point are not known. The chain joins TRBV27 to TRBJ2-1; D is unresolved. The sample consisted of PBMCs or a T cell subset sorted from them (not recorded which). CDR3 protein: CARQLYGGDNEQFF. The CDR3 coding sequence is TGTGCCAGGCAGTTATATGGTGGGGACAATGAGCAGTTCTTC.